This T cell receptor (beta chain) is drawn from a study of CD8+ T cells in alopecia areata (dated by TCRdb to the late 2010s). The study in broad terms: High-throughput TCRbeta sequencing was used to examine T cell clonal expansion in alopecia areata in both the C3H/HeJ mouse model and human patients. RNA came from the PAXgene miRNA kit for fixed scalp, the miRNeasy kit for PBMCs, and the RNeasy kit for mouse skin. In humans, TCRbeta sequencing was performed on scalp tissue and on sorted CD4+ and CD8+ peripheral blood T cells from healthy controls and from patients with patchy or totalis/universalis alopecia areata. Amplification of TCRbeta CDR3 regions was done by immunoSEQ multiplex PCR using 35 Vbeta forward primers and 13 Jbeta reverse primers. Clonality in the scalp was compared among normal scalp (n=4), patchy alopecia areata scalp (n=8), and alopecia totalis/universalis scalp (n=8).

CDR1 and CDR2 are drawn from the germline V gene (reference sequence): MNHEY, SMNVEV. Inclusive of the bounding cysteine and phenylalanine, the CDR3 is 14 residues long. Only the CDR3 region is kept as DNA, spanning 42 bases read in frame from base 1. V has 2 bases trimmed and J has 5 bases trimmed; junction bases matching no gene number 5. Receptors were amplified or captured by the immunoSEQ multiplex PCR assay. RNA was extracted from all samples and reverse transcribed into cDNA as template for TCR sequencing. First-strand cDNA was synthesized with SuperScript III using a 2:1 mix of oligo-dT and random hexamers. A synthetic immune receptor repertoire was used to assess amplification bias, and residual bias was removed computationally. In the authors' own workflow: Raw reads were preprocessed to remove errors, and CDR3 was defined by IMGT conventions from the conserved cysteine to phenylalanine. Clonality was computed by normalizing Shannon entropy by log2 of the number of productive unique TCRs and subtracting the result from 1. CD4 or CD8 identity of scalp clones was inferred by cross-referencing scalp TCRbeta sequences with sorted blood CD4 and CD8 repertoires. Imported from immuneACCESS, the table was reduced by TCRdb to in-frame sequences with V and J called. These copies leave out some clones; in studies compared against another copy, an unresolved V gene accounts for under half, and the cause of the remainder is not known. V and J calls and clone size are copied from that table; D and trimming were computed from the DNA. A total of 110,000 to 150,000 clones appear in this sample, around 62% of them only once. The ten largest make up 36% of the sample.

As for this clone: The target of this receptor is not known. Base qualities are not provided; no much larger clone lies one nucleotide away.

PBMCs were isolated by density centrifugation and stained for CD3, CD4 and CD8, after which CD4+ and CD8+ T cells were sorted on a FACSAria. Scalp biopsies and blood samples were obtained from unaffected controls. General conclusions and limits of the study: Scalp TCR repertoire analysis is complicated because resident alphabeta T cells in normal human skin are also sequenced, whereas mouse skin is dominated by gammadelta T cells. Shared TCR sequences between patients were less evident than in mice, which may be partly attributable to HLA diversity in the patient population. Lesional scalp, especially in alopecia totalis/universalis, showed higher clonality and more expanded CD8+ clones than normal scalp, suggesting antigenic drive.

Recombination linked TRBV27 to TRBJ1-1; the central 7 bases match TRBD1. The sequence derives from a human donor in good health. Sample: CD8+ T cells sorted from blood. The CDR3 in this case is CASSLGGGVTEAFF. Here is the DNA: TGTGCCAGCAGTTTAGGAGGGGGCGTTACTGAAGCTTTCTTT.